This TCR beta chain was found in a study of blood T cell repertoires in COVID-19. Overall study context: There were acute and convalescent COVID-19 samples, and they came from the United States, Italy and Spain.

Participants were aged about 18 to 89 years from about two dozen US areas. Cohort assignment relied on participant-reported clinical history. Using immunoSEQ multiplex PCR, the repertoire was profiled, and TCRdb retains in-frame clones only, with some absent. The sample carries about 250,000 clones, about 88% recorded once. CDR1 is WSHSY, CDR2 SAAADI, per germline. After removal of 8 bases from V and 2 bases from J, the junction contained 3 bases not matched to a gene. The CDR3 is 14 amino acids. The chain links TRBV10-2 to TRBJ2-1, with TRBD2 matching over 10 bases. The sequenced material came from PBMCs or T cells enriched from blood (not recorded which). The receptor was isolated from a woman aged 45-59 years who had recovered from COVID-19. The CDR3: CASRAGGPYNEQFF. The CDR3, as DNA: TGCGCCAGCCGAGCGGGAGGGCCCTACAATGAGCAGTTCTTC.